This T cell receptor beta chain was captured in a study of response to subunit inactivated influenza vaccine. Overall study results and limits: The authors suggested that every seasonal influenza vaccination recruits few new T cells.

MiXCR was run by TCRdb on the RT-PCR reads, yielding one entry per CDR3 protein. The table lists fewer than 600,000 distinct CDR3 sequences, approximately 7.2% of them singletons, with around 12% in the top ten. There are many counts of this clonotype. Its antigen is not known. The receptor's source is a man aged 45 to 70 who received an inactivated influenza vaccine. Material: PBMCs from blood, obtained around 25 months after vaccination.

For the CDR3, the DNA is TGCAGCGTTGGACAGGGGCAAGACTATGGCTACACCTTC. Translated, it gives CSVGQGQDYGYTF. This chain uses TRBV29-1 with TRBJ1-2, with 8 bases aligning to TRBD1. This CDR3 spans 13 amino acids. With 4 bases clipped from V and 3 bases from J, the junction kept 4 bases outside the gene matches. In germline, CDR1 is SQVTM, CDR2 ANQGSEA.